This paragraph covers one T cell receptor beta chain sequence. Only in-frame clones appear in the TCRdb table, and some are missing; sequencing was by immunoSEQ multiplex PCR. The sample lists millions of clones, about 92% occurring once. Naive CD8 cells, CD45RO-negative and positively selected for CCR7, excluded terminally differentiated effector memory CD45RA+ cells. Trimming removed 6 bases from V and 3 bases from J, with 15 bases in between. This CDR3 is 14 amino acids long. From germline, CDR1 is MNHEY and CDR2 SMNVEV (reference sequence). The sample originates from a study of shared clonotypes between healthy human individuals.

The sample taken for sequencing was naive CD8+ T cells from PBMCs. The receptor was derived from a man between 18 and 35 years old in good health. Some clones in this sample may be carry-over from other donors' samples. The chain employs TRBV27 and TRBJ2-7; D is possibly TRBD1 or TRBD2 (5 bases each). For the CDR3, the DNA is TGTGCCAGCAGCCAAAGGGACGCCGGCTACGAGCAGTACTTC. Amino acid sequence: CASSQRDAGYEQYF.